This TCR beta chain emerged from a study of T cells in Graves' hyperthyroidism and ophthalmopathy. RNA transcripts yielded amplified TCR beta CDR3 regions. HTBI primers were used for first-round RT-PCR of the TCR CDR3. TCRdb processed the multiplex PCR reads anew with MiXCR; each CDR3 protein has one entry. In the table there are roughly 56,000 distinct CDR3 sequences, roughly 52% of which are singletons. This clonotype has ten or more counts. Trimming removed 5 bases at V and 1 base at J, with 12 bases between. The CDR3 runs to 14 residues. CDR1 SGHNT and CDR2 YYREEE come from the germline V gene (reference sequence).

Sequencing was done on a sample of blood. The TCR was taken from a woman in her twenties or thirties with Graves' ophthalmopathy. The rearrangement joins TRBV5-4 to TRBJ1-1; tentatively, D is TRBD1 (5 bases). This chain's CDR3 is CASSYDTGNTEAFF. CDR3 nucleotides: TGTGCCAGCAGTTATGATACAGGGAACACTGAAGCTTTCTTT.